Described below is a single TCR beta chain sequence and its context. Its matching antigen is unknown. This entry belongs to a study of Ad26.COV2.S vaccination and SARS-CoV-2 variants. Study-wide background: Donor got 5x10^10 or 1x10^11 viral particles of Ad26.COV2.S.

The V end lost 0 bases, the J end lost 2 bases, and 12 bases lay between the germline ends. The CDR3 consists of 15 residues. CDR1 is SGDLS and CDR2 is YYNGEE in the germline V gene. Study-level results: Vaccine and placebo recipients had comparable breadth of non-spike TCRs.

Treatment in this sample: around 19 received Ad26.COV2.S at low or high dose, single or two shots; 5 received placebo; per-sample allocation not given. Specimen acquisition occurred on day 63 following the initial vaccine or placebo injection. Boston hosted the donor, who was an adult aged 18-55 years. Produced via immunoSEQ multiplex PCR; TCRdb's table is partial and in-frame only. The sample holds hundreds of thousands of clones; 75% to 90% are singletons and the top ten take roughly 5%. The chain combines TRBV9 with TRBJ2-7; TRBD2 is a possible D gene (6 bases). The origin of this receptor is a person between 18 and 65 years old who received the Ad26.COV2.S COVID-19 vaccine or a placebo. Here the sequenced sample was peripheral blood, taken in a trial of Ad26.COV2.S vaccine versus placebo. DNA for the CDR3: TGTGCCAGCAGCGTAGCGACGGGAGCAGCCTACGAGCAGTACTTC. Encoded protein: CASSVATGAAYEQYF.